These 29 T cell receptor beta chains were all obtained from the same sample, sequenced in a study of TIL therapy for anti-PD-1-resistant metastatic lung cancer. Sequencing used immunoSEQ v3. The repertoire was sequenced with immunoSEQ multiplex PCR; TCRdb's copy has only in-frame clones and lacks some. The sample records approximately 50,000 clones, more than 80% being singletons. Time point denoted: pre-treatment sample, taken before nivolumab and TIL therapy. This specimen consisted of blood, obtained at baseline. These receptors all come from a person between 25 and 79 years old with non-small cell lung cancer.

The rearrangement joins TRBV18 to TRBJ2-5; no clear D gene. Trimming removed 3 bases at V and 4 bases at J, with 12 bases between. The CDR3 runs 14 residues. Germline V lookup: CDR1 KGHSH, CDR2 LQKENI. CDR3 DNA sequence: TGTGCCAGCTCACCTCCTTCGACGGGAGAGACCCAGTACTTC. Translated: CASSPPSTGETQYF. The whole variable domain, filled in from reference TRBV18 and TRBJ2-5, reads NAGVMQNPRHLVRRRGQEARLRCSPMKGHSHVYWYRQLPEEGLKFMVYLQKENIIDESGMPKERFSAEFPKEGPSILRIQQVVRGDSAAYFCASSPPSTGETQYFGPGTRLLVL.

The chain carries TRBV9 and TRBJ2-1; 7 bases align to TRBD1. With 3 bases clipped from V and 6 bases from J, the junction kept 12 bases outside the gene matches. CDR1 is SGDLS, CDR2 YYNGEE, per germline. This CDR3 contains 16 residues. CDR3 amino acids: CASSDPQGFLVNEQFF. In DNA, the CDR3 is TGTGCCAGCAGCGATCCACAGGGGTTCCTTGTCAATGAGCAGTTCTTC.

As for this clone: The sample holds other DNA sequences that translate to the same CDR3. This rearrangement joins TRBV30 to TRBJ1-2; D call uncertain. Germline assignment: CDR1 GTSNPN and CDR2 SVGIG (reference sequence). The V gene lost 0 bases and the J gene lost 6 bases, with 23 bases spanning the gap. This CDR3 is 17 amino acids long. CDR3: CAWSVGRNPSSINGYTF. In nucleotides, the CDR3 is TGTGCCTGGAGTGTGGGCAGGAACCCATCGAGTATTAATGGCTACACCTTC. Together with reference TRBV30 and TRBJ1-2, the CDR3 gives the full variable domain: SQTIHQWPATLVQPVGSPLSLECTVEGTSNPNLYWYRQAAGRGLQLLFYSVGIGQISSEVPQNLSASRPQDRQFILSSKKLLLSDSGFYLCAWSVGRNPSSINGYTFGSGTRLTVV.

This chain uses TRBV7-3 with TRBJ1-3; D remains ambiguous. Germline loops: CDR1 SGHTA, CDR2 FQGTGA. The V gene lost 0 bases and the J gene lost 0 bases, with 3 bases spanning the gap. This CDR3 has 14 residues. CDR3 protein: CASSLTASGNTIYF. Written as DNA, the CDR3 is TGTGCCAGCAGCTTAACAGCCTCTGGAAACACCATATATTTT. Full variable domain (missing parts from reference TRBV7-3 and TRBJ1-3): GAGVSQTPSNKVTEKGKYVELRCDPISGHTALYWYRQSLGQGPEFLIYFQGTGAADDSGLPNDRFFAVRPEGSVSTLKIQRTERGDSAVYLCASSLTASGNTIYFGEGSWLTVV.

The CDR3 DNA sequence: TGTGCCAGCAGCCAAGGAGGGGGTGATAATTCACCCCTCCACTTT. Amino acids: CASSQGGGDNSPLHF. The rearrangement uses TRBV3-1 (or the pseudogene TRBV3-2) and TRBJ1-6, with TRBD1 as a possible D gene (6 bases). This CDR3 is 15 amino acids long. The V end was cut by 1 base, the J end by 5 bases, with 9 bases between. In germline, CDR1 is LGHDT, CDR2 YNNKEL (reference sequence).

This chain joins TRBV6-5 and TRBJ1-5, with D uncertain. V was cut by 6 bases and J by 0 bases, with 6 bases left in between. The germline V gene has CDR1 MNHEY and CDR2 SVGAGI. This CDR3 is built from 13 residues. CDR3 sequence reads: CASREPSNQPQHF. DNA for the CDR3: TGTGCCAGCAGGGAGCCTAGCAATCAGCCCCAGCATTTT.

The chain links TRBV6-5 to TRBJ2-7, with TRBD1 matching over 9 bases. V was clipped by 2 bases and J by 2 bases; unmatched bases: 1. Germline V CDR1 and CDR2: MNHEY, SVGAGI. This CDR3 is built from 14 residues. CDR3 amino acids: CASSYGTGPYEQYF. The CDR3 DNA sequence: TGTGCCAGCAGTTACGGGACAGGGCCCTACGAGCAGTACTTC.

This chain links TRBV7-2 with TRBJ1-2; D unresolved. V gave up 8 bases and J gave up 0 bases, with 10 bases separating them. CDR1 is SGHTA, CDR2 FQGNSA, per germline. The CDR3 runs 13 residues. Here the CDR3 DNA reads TGTGCCAGCTCGGACGGAGCTAACTATGGCTACACCTTC. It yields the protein CASSDGANYGYTF.

CDR3 loop: CASRFTAGETQYF. Written as DNA, the CDR3 is TGTGCCAGCAGATTCACCGCGGGAGAGACCCAGTACTTC. V gene TRBV2 combines with J gene TRBJ2-5, with D possibly matching TRBD2 (5 bases). CDR1 and CDR2 from the germline V gene are SNHLY and FYNNEI. V was clipped by 6 bases and J by 4 bases, with 12 bases between them. The CDR3 length is 13 residues.

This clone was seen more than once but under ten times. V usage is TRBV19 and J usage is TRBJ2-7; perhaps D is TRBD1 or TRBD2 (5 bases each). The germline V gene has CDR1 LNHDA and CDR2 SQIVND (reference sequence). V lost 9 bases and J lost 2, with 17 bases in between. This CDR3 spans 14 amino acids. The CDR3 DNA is TGTGCCAGCAGGGACGGGGTTGGGGCCTACGAGCAGTACTTC. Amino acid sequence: CASRDGVGAYEQYF. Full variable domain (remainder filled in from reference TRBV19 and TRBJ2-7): DGGITQSPKYLFRKEGQNVTLSCEQNLNHDAMYWYRQDPGQGLRLIYYSQIVNDFQKGDIAEGYSVSREKKESFPLTVTSAQKNPTAFYLCASRDGVGAYEQYFGPGTRLTVT.

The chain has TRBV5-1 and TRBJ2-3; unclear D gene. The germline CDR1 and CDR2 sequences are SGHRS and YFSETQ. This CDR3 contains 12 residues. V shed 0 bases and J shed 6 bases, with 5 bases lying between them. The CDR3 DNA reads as TGCGCCAGCAGCTTGGAGAGGGATACGCAGTATTTT. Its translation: CASSLERDTQYF.

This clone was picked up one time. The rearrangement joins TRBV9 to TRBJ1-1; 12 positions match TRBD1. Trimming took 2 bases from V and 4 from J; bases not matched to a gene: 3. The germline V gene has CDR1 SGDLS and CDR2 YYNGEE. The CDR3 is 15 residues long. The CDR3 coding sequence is TGTGCCAGCAGCGTGGGGGGACAGGGGGCCACTGAAGCTTTCTTT. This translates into CASSVGGQGATEAFF. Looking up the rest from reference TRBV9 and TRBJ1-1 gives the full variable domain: DSGVTQTPKHLITATGQRVTLRCSPRSGDLSVYWYQQSLDQGLQFLIQYYNGEERAKGNILERFSAQQFPDLHSELNLSSLELGDSALYFCASSVGGQGATEAFFGQGTRLTVV.

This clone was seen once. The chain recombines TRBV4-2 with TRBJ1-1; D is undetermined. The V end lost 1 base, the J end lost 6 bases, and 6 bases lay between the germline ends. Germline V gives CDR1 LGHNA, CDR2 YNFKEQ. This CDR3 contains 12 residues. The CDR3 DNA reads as TGTGCCAGCAGCCAAGTCGGAGCTGAAGCTTTCTTT. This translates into CASSQVGAEAFF.

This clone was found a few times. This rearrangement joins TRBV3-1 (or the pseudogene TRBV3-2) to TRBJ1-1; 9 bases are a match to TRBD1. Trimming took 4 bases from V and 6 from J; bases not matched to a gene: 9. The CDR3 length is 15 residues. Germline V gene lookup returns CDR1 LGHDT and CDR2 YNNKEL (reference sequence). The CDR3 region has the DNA TGTGCCAGCAGCCCCCGGGACAGGGAATTCCCTGAAGCTTTCTTT. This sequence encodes CASSPRDREFPEAFF.

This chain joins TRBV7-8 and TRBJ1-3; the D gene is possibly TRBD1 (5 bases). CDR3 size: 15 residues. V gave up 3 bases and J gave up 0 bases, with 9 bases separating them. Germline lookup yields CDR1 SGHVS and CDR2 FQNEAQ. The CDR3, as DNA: TGTGCCAGCAGCTTGGGACCGCTCTCTGGAAACACCATATATTTT. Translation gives CASSLGPLSGNTIYF.

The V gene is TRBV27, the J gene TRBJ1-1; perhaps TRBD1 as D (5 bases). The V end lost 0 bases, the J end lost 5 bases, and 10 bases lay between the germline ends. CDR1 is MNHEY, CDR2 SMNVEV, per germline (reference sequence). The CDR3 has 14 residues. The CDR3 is CASSLSAGWTEAFF. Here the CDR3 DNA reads TGTGCCAGCAGTTTATCAGCAGGGTGGACTGAAGCTTTCTTT.

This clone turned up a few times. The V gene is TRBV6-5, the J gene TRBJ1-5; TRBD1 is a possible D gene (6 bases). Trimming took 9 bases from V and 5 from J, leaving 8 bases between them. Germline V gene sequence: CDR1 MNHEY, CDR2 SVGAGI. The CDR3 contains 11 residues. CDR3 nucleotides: TGTGCCAGTGAGGGGGATCAGCCCCAGCATTTT. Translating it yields CASEGDQPQHF.

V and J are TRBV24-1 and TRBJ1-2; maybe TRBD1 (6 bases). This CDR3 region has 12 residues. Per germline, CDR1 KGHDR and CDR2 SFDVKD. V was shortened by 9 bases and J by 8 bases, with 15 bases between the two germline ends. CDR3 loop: CATSPGAGGYTF. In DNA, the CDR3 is TGTGCCACCTCCCCAGGGGCGGGAGGCTACACCTTC.

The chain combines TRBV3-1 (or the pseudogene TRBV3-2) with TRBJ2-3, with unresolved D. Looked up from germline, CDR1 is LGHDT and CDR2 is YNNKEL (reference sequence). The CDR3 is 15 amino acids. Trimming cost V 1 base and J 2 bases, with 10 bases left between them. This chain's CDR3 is CASSQVGGVTDTQYF. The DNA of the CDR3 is TGTGCCAGCAGCCAAGTAGGTGGTGTCACAGATACGCAGTATTTT.

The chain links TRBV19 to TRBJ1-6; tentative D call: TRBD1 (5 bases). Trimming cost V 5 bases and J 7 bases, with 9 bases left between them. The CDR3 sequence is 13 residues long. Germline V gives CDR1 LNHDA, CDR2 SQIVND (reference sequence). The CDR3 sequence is CASSGAGNSPLHF. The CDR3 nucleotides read TGTGCCAGTAGTGGGGCAGGGAATTCACCCCTCCACTTT.

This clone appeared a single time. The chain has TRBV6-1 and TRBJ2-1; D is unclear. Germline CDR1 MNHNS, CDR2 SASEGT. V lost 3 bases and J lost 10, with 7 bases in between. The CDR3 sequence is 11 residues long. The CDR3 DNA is TGTGCCAGCAGTGACCAGCGAGAGCAGTTCTTC. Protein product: CASSDQREQFF.

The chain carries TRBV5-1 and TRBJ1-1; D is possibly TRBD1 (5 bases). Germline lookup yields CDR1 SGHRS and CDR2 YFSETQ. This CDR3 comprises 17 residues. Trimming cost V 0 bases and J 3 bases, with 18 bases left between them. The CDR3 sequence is CASSLGLQLLGDTEAFF. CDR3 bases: TGCGCCAGCAGCTTGGGGCTCCAACTCTTAGGGGACACTGAAGCTTTCTTT.

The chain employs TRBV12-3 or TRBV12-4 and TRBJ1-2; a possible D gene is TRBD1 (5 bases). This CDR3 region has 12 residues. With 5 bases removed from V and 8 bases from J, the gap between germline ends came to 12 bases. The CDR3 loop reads CASSPGWGGYTF. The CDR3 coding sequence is TGTGCCAGCAGTCCCGGGTGGGGCGGCTACACCTTC.

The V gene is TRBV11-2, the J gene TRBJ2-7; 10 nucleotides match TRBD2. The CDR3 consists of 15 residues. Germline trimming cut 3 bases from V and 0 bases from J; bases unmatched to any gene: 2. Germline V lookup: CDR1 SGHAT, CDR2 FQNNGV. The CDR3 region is CASSFTSGNSYEQYF. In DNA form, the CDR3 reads TGTGCCAGCAGCTTTACTAGCGGGAACTCCTACGAGCAGTACTTC.

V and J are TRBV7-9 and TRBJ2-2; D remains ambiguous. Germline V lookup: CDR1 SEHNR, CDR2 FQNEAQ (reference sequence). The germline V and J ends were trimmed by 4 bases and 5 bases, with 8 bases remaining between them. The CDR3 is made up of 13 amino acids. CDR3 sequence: CASSSDVTGELFF. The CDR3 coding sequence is TGTGCCAGCAGCTCAGATGTAACCGGGGAGCTGTTTTTT. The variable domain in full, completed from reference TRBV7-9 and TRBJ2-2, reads DTGVSQNPRHKITKRGQNVTFRCDPISEHNRLYWYRQTLGQGPEFLTYFQNEAQLEKSRLLSDRFSAERPKGSFSTLEIQRTEQGDSAMYLCASSSDVTGELFFGEGSRLTVL.

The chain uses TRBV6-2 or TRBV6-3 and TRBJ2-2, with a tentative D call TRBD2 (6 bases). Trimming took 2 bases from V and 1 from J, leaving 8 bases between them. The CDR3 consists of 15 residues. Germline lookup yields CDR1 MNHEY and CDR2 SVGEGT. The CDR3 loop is CASSYRRGNTGELFF. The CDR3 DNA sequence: TGTGCCAGCAGTTACCGGCGGGGGAACACCGGGGAGCTGTTTTTT.

This CDR3 reads CASSPLVLAGKDTQYF. The DNA for the CDR3 is TGTGCCAGCAGCCCCTTGGTACTAGCGGGAAAGGATACGCAGTATTTT. The chain links TRBV7-6 to TRBJ2-3; 10 nucleotides agree with TRBD2. Germline CDR1 SGHVS, CDR2 FNYEAQ. The V and J ends lost 5 bases and 6 bases, in that order; junction bases with no gene match: 11. The CDR3 spans 16 residues.

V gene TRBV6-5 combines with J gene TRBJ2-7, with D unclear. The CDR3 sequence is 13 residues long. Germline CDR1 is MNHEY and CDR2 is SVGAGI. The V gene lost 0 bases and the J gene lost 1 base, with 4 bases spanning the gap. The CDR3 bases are TGTGCCAGCAGTTACTCGAGGTCCTACGAGCAGTACTTC. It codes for CASSYSRSYEQYF.

The CDR3 region has the DNA TGTGCCAGCAGCCAAGACAGGGGAGCCTACGAGCAGTACTTC. This sequence encodes CASSQDRGAYEQYF. The V gene is TRBV7-2, the J gene TRBJ2-7; 8 bases are shared with TRBD1. V was clipped by 5 bases and J by 2 bases; unmatched bases: 5. The CDR3 has 14 amino acids. CDR1 and CDR2 from the germline V gene are SGHTA and FQGNSA.